The 25 T cell receptor beta chains presented below share a single source sample, sequenced in a study of T cells expressing NK-cell markers. Reanalyzing the 5' RACE reads, TCRdb keeps one entry per CDR3 protein, without DNA. Its table lists 150,000 to 180,000 distinct CDR3 sequences. Sequences were obtained from blood T cells: a sorted CD56 or NKG2C T cell subset, CD4+ or CD8+ T cells, or bulk PBMC T cells (not recorded which). Receptor source: a woman aged 45-60 years in good health.

The chain is built from TRBV4-1 and TRBJ2-1; TCRdb selects TRBD1, and the lack of DNA leaves this call unchecked. The CDR3 runs to 15 residues. Germline values: CDR1 MGHRA, CDR2 YSYEKL. This chain's CDR3 is CASSQAGTTYNEQFF.

This rearrangement joins TRBV5-6 to TRBJ2-2; TCRdb calls TRBD1, which cannot be checked without DNA. CDR1 SGHDT and CDR2 YYEEEE come from the germline V gene. The CDR3 runs to 15 residues. The CDR3 here is CASSFPGLNTGELFF. The whole variable domain, remainder taken from reference TRBV5-6 and TRBJ2-2, is DAGVTQSPTHLIKTRGQQVTLRCSPKSGHDTVSWYQQALGQGPQFIFQYYEEEERQRGNFPDRFSGHQFPNYSSELNVNALLLGDSALYLCASSFPGLNTGELFFGEGSRLTVL.

The V call is TRBV9, the J call TRBJ2-5. CDR1 and CDR2 (germline): SGDLS, YYNGEE. The CDR3 has 15 residues. CDR3 residues: CASSVSGMYQETQYF.

V and J are TRBV6-1 and TRBJ2-1; absent DNA, TCRdb's TRBD1 call cannot be checked. Germline CDR1 is MNHNS and CDR2 is SASEGT. The CDR3 totals 16 residues. CDR3 sequence: CASSVGGFSSYNEQFF.

The chain uses TRBV4-1 and TRBJ2-1; the TRBD2 assignment by TCRdb is unverifiable without DNA. The CDR3 length is 15 residues. Germline V gene lookup returns CDR1 MGHRA and CDR2 YSYEKL. CDR3 amino acids: CASSHGTSSYNEQFF.

The chain uses TRBV7-8 and TRBJ2-1. This CDR3 spans 15 amino acids. Germline V gene sequence: CDR1 SGHVS, CDR2 FQNEAQ. CDR3 residues: CASSPSGSPHNEQFF.

The chain uses TRBV7-9 and TRBJ2-3; TCRdb reports TRBD1, a call that lacks DNA to check it against. CDR1 is SEHNR, CDR2 FQNEAQ, per germline (reference sequence). This CDR3 is 14 amino acids long. This CDR3 reads CASSSQGSPDTQYF.

V is TRBV10-3 and J is TRBJ2-3; TCRdb gives TRBD1 as the D gene, but with no DNA this cannot be confirmed. In germline, CDR1 is ENHRY, CDR2 SYGVKD. This CDR3 has 15 residues. CDR3 loop: CAINPAEGGTDTQYF.

The J gene is TRBJ2-1, the V gene TRBV5-5; with no DNA, the TCRdb D assignment of TRBD1 cannot be verified. Germline CDR1 reads SGHKS; CDR2 reads YYEKEE (reference sequence). This CDR3 has 12 amino acids. CDR3 residues: CASSGGTAEQFF.

This chain connects TRBV20-1 to TRBJ2-2; the D gene TCRdb calls, TRBD1, cannot be checked with no DNA. This CDR3 is 15 amino acids long. In germline, CDR1 is DFQATT, CDR2 SNEGSKA (reference sequence). CDR3 residues: CSAPPFGRNTGELFF.

The genes are TRBV7-9 and TRBJ2-6; TCRdb proposes TRBD2, but this gene call is untestable without DNA. The CDR3 sequence is 13 residues long. Germline V CDR1 and CDR2: SEHNR, FQNEAQ (reference sequence). The CDR3: CASSLEGKDVLTF.

V usage is TRBV5-6 and J usage is TRBJ2-4. Germline V gene lookup returns CDR1 SGHDT and CDR2 YYEEEE. This CDR3 region has 14 residues. CDR3 residues: CASSLDLEGNIQYF.

The chain carries TRBV4-1 and TRBJ2-5. Germline V CDR1 and CDR2: MGHRA, YSYEKL. The CDR3 has 15 residues. The CDR3 sequence is CASSQVGNGQETQYF.

The chain joins TRBV7-9 to TRBJ2-7; TCRdb reports TRBD1, a call that lacks DNA to check it against. CDR1 and CDR2 (germline): SEHNR, FQNEAQ (reference sequence). This CDR3 has 13 residues. The CDR3 loop is CASSTDRGAEQYF.

V gene TRBV7-8 combines with J gene TRBJ2-3; checking the TCRdb D call of TRBD1 is not possible without DNA. CDR1 is SGHVS, CDR2 FQNEAQ, per germline. CDR3 size: 16 residues. The CDR3 sequence: CASSLGGGASTDTQYF. Drawing the rest from reference TRBV7-8 and TRBJ2-3, the complete variable domain is GAGVSQSPRYKVAKRGQDVALRCDPISGHVSLFWYQQALGQGPEFLTYFQNEAQLDKSGLPSDRFFAERPEGSVSTLKIQRTQQEDSAVYLCASSLGGGASTDTQYFGPGTRLTVL.

This sequence joins TRBV14 and TRBJ2-1; the TRBD1 assignment by TCRdb is unverifiable without DNA. Per the germline V gene, CDR1 is SGHDN and CDR2 is FVKESK. The CDR3 totals 14 residues. CDR3 sequence: CASSRTGSYNEQFF.

V is TRBV20-1 and J is TRBJ2-7; with no DNA, the TCRdb D assignment of TRBD2 cannot be verified. The CDR3 contains 15 residues. The germline CDR1 and CDR2 sequences are DFQATT and SNEGSKA (reference sequence). This CDR3 is CSARTLAGETYEQYF.

The V gene is TRBV27, the J gene TRBJ1-1. This CDR3 spans 13 amino acids. The germline V gene has CDR1 MNHEY and CDR2 SMNVEV (reference sequence). CDR3 residues: CASSYVEATEAFF.

The CDR3 loop is CATSRVPGQLFKPQHF. V is TRBV15 and J is TRBJ1-5; no DNA is available, so the TRBD1 call from TCRdb remains unchecked. The CDR3 totals 16 residues. Germline V gene data show CDR1 as LNHNV and CDR2 as YYDKDF (reference sequence).

This chain connects TRBV4-1 to TRBJ2-1; the D gene TCRdb calls, TRBD1, cannot be checked with no DNA. This CDR3 region has 15 residues. Looked up from germline, CDR1 is MGHRA and CDR2 is YSYEKL. The CDR3 sequence: CASTPSTGSYNEQFF.

The chain combines TRBV4-1 with TRBJ1-1; lacking DNA, the TRBD1 call made by TCRdb goes unchecked. CDR1 and CDR2 (germline): MGHRA, YSYEKL. The CDR3 is made up of 15 amino acids. This CDR3 is CASSRRDRDNTEAFF.

The chain is built from TRBV4-1 and TRBJ2-2; TCRdb returns TRBD1, unconfirmable since there is no DNA. The CDR3 is made up of 14 amino acids. Per germline, CDR1 MGHRA and CDR2 YSYEKL. The CDR3 region is CASARQVNTGELFF.

V usage is TRBV24-1 and J usage is TRBJ2-1; TCRdb's D call of TRBD2 is untestable without DNA. The CDR3 totals 16 residues. Germline assignment: CDR1 KGHDR and CDR2 SFDVKD. The chain's CDR3 is CATSDRLLAGGDEQFF.

The V and J genes are TRBV12-3 or TRBV12-4 and TRBJ1-5. The length of the CDR3 is 15 residues. The CDR3 here is CASSSREGINQPQHF.

V gene TRBV3-1 combines with J gene TRBJ2-1. Germline V gene lookup returns CDR1 LGHDT and CDR2 YNNKEL (reference sequence). The CDR3 covers 15 residues. CDR3 sequence reads: CASSQGSRWYNEQFF.